This TCR beta chain stems from a study of spatial heterogeneity in lung cancer. On each TCR cDNA molecule, a unique molecular identifier was present. TCRdb redid the calling of the 5' RACE reads with MiXCR, one entry per CDR3 protein. The table shows more than 45,000 distinct CDR3 sequences, with less than 6% occurring only once. This clonotype has a count of ten or more. Time point reported: sample taken at primary tumor resection. Extraction of whole RNA from tumor, nontumor lung or frozen PBMC preceded unsorted sequencing. Samples were obtained from about 75 donors, all untreated early-stage non-small cell lung cancer patients. Germline V CDR1 and CDR2: SEHNR, FQNEAQ (reference sequence). V shed 7 bases, J shed 6 bases, and the junction held 8 bases outside the gene matches. This CDR3 contains 13 residues.

The source of this sequence is a male donor with early-stage non-small cell lung cancer. The starting material was PBMCs, obtained at surgery. The chain uses TRBV7-9 and TRBJ1-2, with TRBD1 matching over 7 bases. CDR3 sequence: CASTKGQIDGYTF. The CDR3 DNA follows: TGTGCCAGCACCAAGGGACAGATTGATGGCTACACCTTC.